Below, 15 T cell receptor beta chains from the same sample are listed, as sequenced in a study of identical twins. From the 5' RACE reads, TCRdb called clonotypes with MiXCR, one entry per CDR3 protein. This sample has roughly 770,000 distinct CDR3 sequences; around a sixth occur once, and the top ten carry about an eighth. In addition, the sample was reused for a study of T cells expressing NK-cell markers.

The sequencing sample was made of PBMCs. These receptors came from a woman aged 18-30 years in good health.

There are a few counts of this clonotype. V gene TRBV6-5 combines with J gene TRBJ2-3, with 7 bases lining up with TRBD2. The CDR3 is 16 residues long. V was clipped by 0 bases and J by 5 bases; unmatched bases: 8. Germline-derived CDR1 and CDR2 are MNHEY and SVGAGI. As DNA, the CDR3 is TGTGCCAGCAGTTACTCGACAGCGGGGTCGAAAGATACGCAGTATTTT. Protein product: CASSYSTAGSKDTQYF.

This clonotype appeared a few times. The CDR3 DNA reads TGCAGTGCTAGGGTAGCGGGGTATGAGCAGTTCTTC. Its translation is CSARVAGYEQFF. J is TRBJ2-1 and V is TRBV20-1; 8 bases match TRBD2. With 3 bases clipped from V and 8 bases from J, the junction kept 3 bases outside the gene matches. The CDR3 is 12 residues long. CDR1 is DFQATT, CDR2 SNEGSKA, per germline (reference sequence).

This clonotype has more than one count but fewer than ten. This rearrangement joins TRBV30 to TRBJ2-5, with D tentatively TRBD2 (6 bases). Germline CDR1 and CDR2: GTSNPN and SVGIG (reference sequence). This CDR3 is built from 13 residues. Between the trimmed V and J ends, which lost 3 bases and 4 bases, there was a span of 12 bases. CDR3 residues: CAWRESGLETQYF. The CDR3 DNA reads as TGTGCCTGGAGGGAAAGCGGGCTAGAGACCCAGTACTTC.

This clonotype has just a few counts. The CDR3 is CSAPPLQGRRAFF. In nucleotides, the CDR3 is TGCAGTGCTCCCCCTCTCCAGGGGCGGCGGGCTTTCTTT. This chain connects TRBV20-1 to TRBJ1-1, with D perhaps matching TRBD1 (6 bases). Germline V gives CDR1 DFQATT, CDR2 SNEGSKA (reference sequence). This CDR3 comprises 13 residues. V lost 5 bases and J lost 11, with 21 bases in between.

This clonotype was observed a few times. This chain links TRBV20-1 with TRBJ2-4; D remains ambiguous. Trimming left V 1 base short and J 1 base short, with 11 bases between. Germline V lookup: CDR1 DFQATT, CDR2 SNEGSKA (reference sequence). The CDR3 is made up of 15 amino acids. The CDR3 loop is CSARVNFLAKNIQYF. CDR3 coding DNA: TGCAGTGCTAGAGTGAATTTCTTGGCCAAAAACATTCAGTACTTC.

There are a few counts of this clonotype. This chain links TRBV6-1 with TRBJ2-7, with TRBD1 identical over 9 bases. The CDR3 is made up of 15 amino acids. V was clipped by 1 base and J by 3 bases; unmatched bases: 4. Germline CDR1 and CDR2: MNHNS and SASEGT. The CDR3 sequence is CASSEGGTGRYEQYF. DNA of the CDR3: TGTGCCAGCAGTGAAGGTGGGACAGGGCGCTACGAGCAGTACTTC.

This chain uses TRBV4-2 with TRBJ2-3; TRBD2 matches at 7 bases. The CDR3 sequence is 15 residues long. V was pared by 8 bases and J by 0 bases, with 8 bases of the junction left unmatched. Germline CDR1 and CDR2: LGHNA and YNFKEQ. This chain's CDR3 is CASAGRRGSTDTQYF. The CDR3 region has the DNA TGTGCCAGCGCTGGGAGGCGGGGGAGCACAGATACGCAGTATTTT.

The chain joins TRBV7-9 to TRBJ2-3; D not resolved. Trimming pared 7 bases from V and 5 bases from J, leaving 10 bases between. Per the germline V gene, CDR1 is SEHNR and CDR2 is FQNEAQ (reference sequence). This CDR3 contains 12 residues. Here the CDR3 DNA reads TGTGCCAGCACCAATATGGGAGATACGCAGTATTTT. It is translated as CASTNMGDTQYF.

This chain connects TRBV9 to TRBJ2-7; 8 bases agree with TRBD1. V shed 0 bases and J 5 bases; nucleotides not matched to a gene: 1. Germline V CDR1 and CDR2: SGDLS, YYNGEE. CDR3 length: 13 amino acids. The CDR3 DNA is TGTGCCAGCAGCGTAGGACAGGGGAACGAGCAGTACTTC. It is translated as CASSVGQGNEQYF.

CDR3 DNA sequence: TGTGCCAGCAGTCTGGCCGCCGGACAGGGTTTCTCACCCCTCCACTTT. It translates to CASSLAAGQGFSPLHF. The chain carries TRBV12-3 or TRBV12-4 and TRBJ1-6; 8 bases align to TRBD1. J was trimmed by 10 bases and V by 5 bases; bases with no gene match: 13. The CDR3 is 16 residues long.

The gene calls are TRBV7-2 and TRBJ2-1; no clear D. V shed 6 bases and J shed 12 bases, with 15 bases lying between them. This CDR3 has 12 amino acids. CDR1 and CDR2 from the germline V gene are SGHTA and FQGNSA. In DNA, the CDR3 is TGTGCCAGCAGTCCCTCAAGAACTACGCAGTTCTTC. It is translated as CASSPSRTTQFF.

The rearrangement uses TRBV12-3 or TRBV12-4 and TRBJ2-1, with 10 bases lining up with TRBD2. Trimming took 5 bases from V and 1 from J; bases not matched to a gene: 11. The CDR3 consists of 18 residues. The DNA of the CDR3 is TGTGCCAGCAGTCCTGCCACTAGCGGGACTATATCCTACAATGAGCAGTTCTTC. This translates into CASSPATSGTISYNEQFF.

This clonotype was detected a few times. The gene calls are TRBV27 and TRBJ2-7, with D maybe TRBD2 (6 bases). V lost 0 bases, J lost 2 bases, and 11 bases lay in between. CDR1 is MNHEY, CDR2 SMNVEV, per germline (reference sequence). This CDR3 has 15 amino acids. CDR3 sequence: CASSLSGLAPYEQYF. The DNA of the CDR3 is TGTGCCAGCAGTTTATCGGGACTCGCACCCTACGAGCAGTACTTC.

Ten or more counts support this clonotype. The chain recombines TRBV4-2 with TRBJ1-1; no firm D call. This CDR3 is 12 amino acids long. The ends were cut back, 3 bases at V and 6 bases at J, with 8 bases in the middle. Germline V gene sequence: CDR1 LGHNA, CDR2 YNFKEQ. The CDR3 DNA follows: TGTGCCAGCAGCCAGGTCCGATCTGAAGCTTTCTTT. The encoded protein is CASSQVRSEAFF.

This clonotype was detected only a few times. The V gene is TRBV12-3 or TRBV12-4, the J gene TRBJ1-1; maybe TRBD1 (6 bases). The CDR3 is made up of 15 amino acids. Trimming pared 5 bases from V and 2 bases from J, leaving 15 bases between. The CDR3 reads CASSVPYRVNTEAFF. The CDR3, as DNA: TGTGCCAGCAGTGTCCCGTACAGGGTTAACACTGAAGCTTTCTTT.